The 9 T cell receptor beta chains presented below share a single source sample, sequenced in a study of PD-L1 blockade in urothelial cancer. Libraries were prepared by immunoSEQ multiplex PCR; TCRdb keeps only in-frame clonotypes and omits some of them. The table records tens of thousands of clones, about 72% of them present only once. The starting material was PBMCs, obtained around atezolizumab (anti-PD-L1) treatment. These receptors were taken from a man between 65 and 85 years old with urothelial cancer.

V and J are TRBV4-1 and TRBJ2-7, with TRBD2 identical over 10 bases. The CDR3 extends over 15 amino acids. With V trimmed by 1 base and J by 4 bases, 4 bases remained unmatched. Per germline, CDR1 MGHRA and CDR2 YSYEKL. As DNA, the CDR3 is TGCGCCAGCAGCCAAGCAGCGGGAGGGGTATACGAGCAGTACTTC. Translating gives CASSQAAGGVYEQYF.

V is TRBV28 and J is TRBJ2-7; 10 bases line up with TRBD1. The ends lost 6 bases at V and 0 bases at J; junction bases unmatched: 5. The CDR3 length is 15 residues. Germline lookup yields CDR1 MDHEN and CDR2 SYDVKM. CDR3 coding DNA: TGTGCCAGCAGCATAGGGGACAGGGGCTCCTACGAGCAGTACTTC. It codes for CASSIGDRGSYEQYF.

Only one count was recorded for this clone. The gene calls are TRBV27 and TRBJ2-7; 7 bases fit TRBD2. Germline V gene sequence: CDR1 MNHEY, CDR2 SMNVEV (reference sequence). The V gene end was trimmed by 5 bases and the J gene end by 3 bases; junction bases not matched to a gene: 7. The CDR3 is made up of 14 amino acids. CDR3 in DNA: TGTGCCAGCAGTGGCTCCGGGAGGCTCTACGAGCAGTACTTC. Its translation is CASSGSGRLYEQYF.

DNA for the CDR3: TGTGCCAGCAGCTTAGATACAGGGACCTATGGCTACACCTTC. Its translation: CASSLDTGTYGYTF. The genes are TRBV7-2 and TRBJ1-2; D is perhaps TRBD1 (6 bases). Looked up from germline, CDR1 is SGHTA and CDR2 is FQGNSA. The CDR3 consists of 14 residues. The V end was cut by 1 base, the J end by 4 bases, with 10 bases between.

Here the CDR3 DNA reads TGTGCCAGCAGCCCTAGGGGCGGGGGCTACGAGCAGTACTTC. This translates into CASSPRGGGYEQYF. The chain carries TRBV7-2 and TRBJ2-7, with 7 bases lining up with TRBD2. In germline, CDR1 is SGHTA, CDR2 FQGNSA. The V and J ends lost 5 bases and 3 bases, in that order; junction bases with no gene match: 7. The CDR3 is 14 residues long.

The rearrangement joins TRBV5-6 to TRBJ2-7; 8 bases match TRBD1. The length of the CDR3 is 14 residues. V gave up 0 bases and J gave up 7 bases; unmatched junction bases: 6. CDR1 is SGHDT, CDR2 YYEEEE, per germline. CDR3 DNA sequence: TGTGCCAGCAGCTTGGATCAGGGGGCTCGGGAGCAGTACTTC. Amino acids: CASSLDQGAREQYF.

The chain couples TRBV19 to TRBJ1-5, with D unresolved. V gave up 0 bases and J gave up 4 bases, with 7 bases separating them. The CDR3 runs 14 residues. The germline V gene encodes CDR1 LNHDA and CDR2 SQIVND (reference sequence). CDR3 residues: CASSIEAANQPQHF. The CDR3 bases are TGTGCCAGTAGTATAGAGGCGGCTAATCAGCCCCAGCATTTT.

This chain connects TRBV28 to TRBJ1-2; D is perhaps TRBD1 (6 bases). The germline gives CDR1 MDHEN, CDR2 SYDVKM. Trimming removed 6 bases at V and 5 bases at J, with 13 bases between. This CDR3 contains 13 residues. DNA of the CDR3: TGTGCCAGCAGGTCGGACAGTCATTATGGCTACACCTTC. Amino acid sequence: CASRSDSHYGYTF.

This chain links TRBV18 with TRBJ2-4; 7 bases are shared with TRBD1. The germline CDR1 and CDR2 sequences are KGHSH and LQKENI. The J segment lost 0 bases and the V segment lost 4 bases, leaving 12 bases of the junction unmatched. This CDR3 comprises 18 residues. For the CDR3, the DNA is TGTGCCAGCTCACGAACGACAGGGCTCGGCCTAGCCAAAAACATTCAGTACTTC. Encoded protein: CASSRTTGLGLAKNIQYF.